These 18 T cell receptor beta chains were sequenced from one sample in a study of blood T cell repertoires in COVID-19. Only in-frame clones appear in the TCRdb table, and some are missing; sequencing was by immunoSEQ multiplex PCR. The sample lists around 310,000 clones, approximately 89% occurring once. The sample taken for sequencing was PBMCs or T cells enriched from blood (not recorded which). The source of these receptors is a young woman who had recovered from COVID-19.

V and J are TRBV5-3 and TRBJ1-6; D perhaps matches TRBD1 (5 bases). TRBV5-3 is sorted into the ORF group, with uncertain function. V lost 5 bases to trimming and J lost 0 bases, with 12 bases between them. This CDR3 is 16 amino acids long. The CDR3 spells CARSSRQSSYNSPLHF. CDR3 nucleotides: TGTGCCAGAAGTTCCCGACAGAGCTCCTATAATTCACCCCTCCACTTT.

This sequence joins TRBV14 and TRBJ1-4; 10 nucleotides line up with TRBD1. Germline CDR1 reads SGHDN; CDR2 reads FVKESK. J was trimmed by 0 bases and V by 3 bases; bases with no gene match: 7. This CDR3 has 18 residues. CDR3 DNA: TGTGCCAGCAGCCACCCCGGGACAGGGGTCTCAACTAATGAAAAACTGTTTTTT. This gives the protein CASSHPGTGVSTNEKLFF.

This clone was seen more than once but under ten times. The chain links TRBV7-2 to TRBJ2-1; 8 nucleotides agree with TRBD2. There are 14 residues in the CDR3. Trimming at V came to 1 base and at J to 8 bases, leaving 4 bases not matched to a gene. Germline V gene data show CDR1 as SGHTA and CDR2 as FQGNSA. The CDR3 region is CASSLVSGADEQFF. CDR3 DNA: TGTGCCAGCAGCTTAGTTAGCGGGGCGGATGAGCAGTTCTTC.

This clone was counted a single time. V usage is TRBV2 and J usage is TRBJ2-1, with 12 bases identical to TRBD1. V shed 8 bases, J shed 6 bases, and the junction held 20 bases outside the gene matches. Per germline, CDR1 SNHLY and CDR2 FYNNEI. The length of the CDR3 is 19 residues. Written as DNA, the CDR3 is TGTGCCAGCGACTCTCCTAGCTCGGGACAGGGGGCCCCGTCCAATGAGCAGTTCTTC. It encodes CASDSPSSGQGAPSNEQFF. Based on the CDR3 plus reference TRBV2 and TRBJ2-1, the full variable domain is EPEVTQTPSHQVTQMGQEVILRCVPISNHLYFYWYRQILGQKVEFLVSFYNNEISEKSEIFDDQFSVERPDGSNFTLKIRSTKLEDSAMYFCASDSPSSGQGAPSNEQFFGPGTRLTVL.

The CDR3 reads CASSLKTRTSTDTQYF. The CDR3 DNA follows: TGTGCCAGCAGCTTAAAGACACGCACTAGCACAGATACGCAGTATTTT. The chain links TRBV7-2 to TRBJ2-3; no definite D call. CDR1 and CDR2 from the germline V gene are SGHTA and FQGNSA. The CDR3 runs 16 residues. The germline V and J ends were trimmed by 2 bases and 0 bases, with 12 bases remaining between them.

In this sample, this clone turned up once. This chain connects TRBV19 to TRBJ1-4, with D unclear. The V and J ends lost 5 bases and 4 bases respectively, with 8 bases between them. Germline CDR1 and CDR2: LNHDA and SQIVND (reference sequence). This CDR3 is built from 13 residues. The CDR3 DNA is TGTGCCAGTAGTTACTCCGTTAATGAAAAACTGTTTTTT. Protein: CASSYSVNEKLFF.

CDR3 in DNA: TGTGCCTGGATACAGGGGGCCGAGCAGTACTTC. Translated: CAWIQGAEQYF. The chain combines TRBV30 with TRBJ2-7, with 9 bases fitting TRBD1. Germline values: CDR1 GTSNPN, CDR2 SVGIG (reference sequence). V lost 4 bases, J lost 6 bases, and 1 base stayed unmatched. The CDR3 is 11 residues long.

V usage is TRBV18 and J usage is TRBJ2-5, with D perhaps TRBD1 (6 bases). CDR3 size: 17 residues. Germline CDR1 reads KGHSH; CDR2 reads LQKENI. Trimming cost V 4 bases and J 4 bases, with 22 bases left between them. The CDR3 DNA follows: TGTGCCAGCTCACTGAACTCCGGGACATGGGGCGGAGAGACCCAGTACTTC. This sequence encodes CASSLNSGTWGGETQYF.

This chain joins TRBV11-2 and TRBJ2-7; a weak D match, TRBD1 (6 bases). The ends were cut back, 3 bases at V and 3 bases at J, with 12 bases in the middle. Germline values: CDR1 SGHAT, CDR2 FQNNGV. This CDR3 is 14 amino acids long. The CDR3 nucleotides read TGTGCCAGCAGCTTTCAGGACAGAAACTACGAGCAGTACTTC. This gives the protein CASSFQDRNYEQYF.

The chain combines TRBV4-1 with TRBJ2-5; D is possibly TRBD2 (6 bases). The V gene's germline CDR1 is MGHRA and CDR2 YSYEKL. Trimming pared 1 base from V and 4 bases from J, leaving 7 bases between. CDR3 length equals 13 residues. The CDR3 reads CASSQAEGETQYF. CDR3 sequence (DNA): TGCGCCAGCAGCCAAGCGGAGGGAGAGACCCAGTACTTC.

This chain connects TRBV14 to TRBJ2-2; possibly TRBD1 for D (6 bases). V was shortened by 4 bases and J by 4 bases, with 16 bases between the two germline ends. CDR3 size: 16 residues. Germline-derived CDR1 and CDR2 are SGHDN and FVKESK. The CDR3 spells CASSLLGGASTGELFF. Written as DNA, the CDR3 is TGTGCCAGCAGCCTCCTTGGGGGCGCGAGCACCGGGGAGCTGTTTTTT.

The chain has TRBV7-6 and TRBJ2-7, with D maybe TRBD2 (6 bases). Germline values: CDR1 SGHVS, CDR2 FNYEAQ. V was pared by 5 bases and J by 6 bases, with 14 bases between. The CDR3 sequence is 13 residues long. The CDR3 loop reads CASSNFGGVEQYF. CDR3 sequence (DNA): TGTGCCAGCAGCAACTTCGGCGGGGTCGAGCAGTACTTC.

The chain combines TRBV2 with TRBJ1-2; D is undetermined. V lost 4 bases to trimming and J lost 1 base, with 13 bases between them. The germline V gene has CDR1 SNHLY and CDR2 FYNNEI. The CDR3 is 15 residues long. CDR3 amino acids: CASSGAPSINYGYTF. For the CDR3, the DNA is TGTGCCAGCAGTGGGGCACCTTCTATTAACTATGGCTACACCTTC.

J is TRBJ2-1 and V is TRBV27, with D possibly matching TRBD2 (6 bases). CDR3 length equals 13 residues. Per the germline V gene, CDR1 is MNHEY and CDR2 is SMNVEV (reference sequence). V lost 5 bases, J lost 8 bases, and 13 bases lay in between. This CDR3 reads CASSPWTKDEQFF. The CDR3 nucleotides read TGTGCCAGCAGTCCCTGGACTAAGGATGAGCAGTTCTTC.

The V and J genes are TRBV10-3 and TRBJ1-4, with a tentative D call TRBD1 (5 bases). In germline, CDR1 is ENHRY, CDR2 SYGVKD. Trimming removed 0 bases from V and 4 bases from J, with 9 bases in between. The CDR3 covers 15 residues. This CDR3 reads CAISESGQLNEKLFF. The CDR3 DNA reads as TGTGCCATCAGTGAGTCGGGGCAGCTTAATGAAAAACTGTTTTTT.

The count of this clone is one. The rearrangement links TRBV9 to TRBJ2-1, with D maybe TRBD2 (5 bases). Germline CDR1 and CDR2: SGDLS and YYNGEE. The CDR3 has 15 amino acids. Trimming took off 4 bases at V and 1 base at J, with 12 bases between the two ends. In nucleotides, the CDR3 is TGTGCCAGCAGCTCCGTTGGGAGTTCCTACAATGAGCAGTTCTTC. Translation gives CASSSVGSSYNEQFF.

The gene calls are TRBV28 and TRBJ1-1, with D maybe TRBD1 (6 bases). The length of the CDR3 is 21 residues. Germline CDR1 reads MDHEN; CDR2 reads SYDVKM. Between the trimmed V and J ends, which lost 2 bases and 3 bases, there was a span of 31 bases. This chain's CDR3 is CASSLRRGRGGYSSYDTEAFF. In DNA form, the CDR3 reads TGTGCCAGCAGTTTAAGGAGGGGCAGGGGAGGGTATTCATCTTATGACACTGAAGCTTTCTTT.

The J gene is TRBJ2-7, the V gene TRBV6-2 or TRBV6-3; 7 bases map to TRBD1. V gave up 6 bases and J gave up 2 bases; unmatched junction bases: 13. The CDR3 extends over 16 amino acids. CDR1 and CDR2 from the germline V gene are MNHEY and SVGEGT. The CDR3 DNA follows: TGTGCCAGCAGCAAGAATCCGGGACAGTTCACCTACGAGCAGTACTTC. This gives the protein CASSKNPGQFTYEQYF.